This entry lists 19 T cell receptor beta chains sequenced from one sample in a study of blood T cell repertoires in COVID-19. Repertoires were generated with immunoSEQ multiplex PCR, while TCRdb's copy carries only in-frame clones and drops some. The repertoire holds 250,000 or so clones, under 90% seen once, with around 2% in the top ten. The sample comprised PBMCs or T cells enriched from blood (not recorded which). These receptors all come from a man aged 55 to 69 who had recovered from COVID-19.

In DNA form, the CDR3 reads TGTGCCAGCAGCTTGGAGGGCGGGGGAAACTACAATGAGCAGTTCTTC. Protein product: CASSLEGGGNYNEQFF. V is TRBV5-8 and J is TRBJ2-1, with 7 positions matching TRBD2. The CDR3 contains 16 residues. Trimming removed 0 bases from V and 3 bases from J; junction bases left unmatched: 6. Germline V gene lookup returns CDR1 SGHTS and CDR2 YDEGEE.

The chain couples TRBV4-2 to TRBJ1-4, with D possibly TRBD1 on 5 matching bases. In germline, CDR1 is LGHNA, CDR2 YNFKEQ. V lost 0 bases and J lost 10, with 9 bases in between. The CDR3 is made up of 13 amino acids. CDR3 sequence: CASSQEEGRKLFF. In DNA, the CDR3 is TGTGCCAGCAGCCAAGAGGAGGGGAGAAAACTGTTTTTT.

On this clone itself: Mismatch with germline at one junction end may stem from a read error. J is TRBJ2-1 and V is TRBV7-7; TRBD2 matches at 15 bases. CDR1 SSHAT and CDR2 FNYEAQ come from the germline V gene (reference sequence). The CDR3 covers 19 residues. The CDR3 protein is CASSPGTSGGLLDYNEQFF. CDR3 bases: TGTGCTAGCAGCCCTGGGACTAGCGGGGGGTTACTCGACTACAATGAGCAGTTCTTC.

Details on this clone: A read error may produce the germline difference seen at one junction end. CDR3 loop: CASSSDRGYYNEQFF. The CDR3 DNA reads as TGTGCTAGCAGCTCGGACAGGGGATACTACAATGAGCAGTTCTTC. This chain links TRBV7-7 with TRBJ2-1; 9 bases fit TRBD1. Germline values: CDR1 SSHAT, CDR2 FNYEAQ (reference sequence). The CDR3 has 15 amino acids.

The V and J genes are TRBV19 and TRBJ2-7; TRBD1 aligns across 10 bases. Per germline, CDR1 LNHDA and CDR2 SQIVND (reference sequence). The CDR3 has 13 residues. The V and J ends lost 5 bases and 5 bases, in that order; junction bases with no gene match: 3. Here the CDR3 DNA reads TGTGCCAGTAGTGGACAGGGGGGAAACGAGCAGTACTTC. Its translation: CASSGQGGNEQYF.

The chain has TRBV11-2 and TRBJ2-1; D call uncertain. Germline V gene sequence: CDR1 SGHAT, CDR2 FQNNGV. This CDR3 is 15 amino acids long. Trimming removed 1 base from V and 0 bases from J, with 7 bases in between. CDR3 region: CASSLGTGSYNEQFF. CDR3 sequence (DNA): TGTGCCAGCAGCTTAGGCACGGGCTCCTACAATGAGCAGTTCTTC.

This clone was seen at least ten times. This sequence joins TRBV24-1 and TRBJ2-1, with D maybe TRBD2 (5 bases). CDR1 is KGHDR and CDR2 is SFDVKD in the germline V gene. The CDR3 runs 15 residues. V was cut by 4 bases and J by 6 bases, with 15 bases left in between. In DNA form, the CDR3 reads TGTGCCACCAGTGAAGGATTTCGGGGATCCAATGAGCAGTTCTTC. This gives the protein CATSEGFRGSNEQFF.

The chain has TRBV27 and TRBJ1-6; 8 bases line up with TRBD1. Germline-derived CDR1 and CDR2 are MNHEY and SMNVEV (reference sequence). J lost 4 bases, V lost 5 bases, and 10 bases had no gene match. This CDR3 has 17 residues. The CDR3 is CASSLRQGTLYNSPLHF. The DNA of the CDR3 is TGTGCCAGCAGTCTCCGACAGGGGACCTTATATAATTCACCCCTCCACTTT.

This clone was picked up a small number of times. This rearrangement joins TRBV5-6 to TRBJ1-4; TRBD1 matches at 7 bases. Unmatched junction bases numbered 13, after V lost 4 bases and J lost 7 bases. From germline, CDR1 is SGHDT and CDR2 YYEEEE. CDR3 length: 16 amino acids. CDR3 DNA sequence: TGTGCCAGCAGCGGAACCGGGACAGCTAGCCTTGAAAAACTGTTTTTT. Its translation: CASSGTGTASLEKLFF.

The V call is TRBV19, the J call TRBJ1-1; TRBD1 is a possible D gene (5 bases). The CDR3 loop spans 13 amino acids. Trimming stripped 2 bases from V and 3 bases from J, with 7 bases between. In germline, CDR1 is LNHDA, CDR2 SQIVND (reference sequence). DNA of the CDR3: TGTGCCAGTAGTATAAAGACAGACACTGAAGCTTTCTTT. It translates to CASSIKTDTEAFF.

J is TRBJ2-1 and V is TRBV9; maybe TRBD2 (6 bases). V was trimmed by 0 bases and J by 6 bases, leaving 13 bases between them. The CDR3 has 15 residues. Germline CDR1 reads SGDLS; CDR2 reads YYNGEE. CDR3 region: CASSVEGIGGNEQFF. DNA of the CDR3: TGTGCCAGCAGCGTAGAAGGGATCGGGGGCAATGAGCAGTTCTTC.

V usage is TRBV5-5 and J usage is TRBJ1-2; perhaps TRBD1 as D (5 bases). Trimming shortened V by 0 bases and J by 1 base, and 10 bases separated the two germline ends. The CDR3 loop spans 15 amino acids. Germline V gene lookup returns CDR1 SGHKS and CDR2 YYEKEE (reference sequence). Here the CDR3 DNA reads TGTGCCAGCAGCTTGGGACAGAACCGTAACTATGGCTACACCTTC. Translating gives CASSLGQNRNYGYTF.

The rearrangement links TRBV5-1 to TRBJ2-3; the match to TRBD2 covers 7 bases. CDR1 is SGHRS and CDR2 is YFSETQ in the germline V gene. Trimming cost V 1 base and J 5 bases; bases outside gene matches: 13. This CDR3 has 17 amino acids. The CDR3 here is CASSLTLADPGGDTQYF. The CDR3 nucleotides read TGCGCCAGCAGCTTGACCCTTGCGGACCCGGGGGGAGATACGCAGTATTTT.

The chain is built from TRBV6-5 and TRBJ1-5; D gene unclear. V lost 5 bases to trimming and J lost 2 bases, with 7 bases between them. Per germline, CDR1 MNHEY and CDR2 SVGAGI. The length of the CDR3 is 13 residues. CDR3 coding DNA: TGTGCCAGCAGTAAGGCGGGCAATCAGCCCCAGCATTTT. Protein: CASSKAGNQPQHF.

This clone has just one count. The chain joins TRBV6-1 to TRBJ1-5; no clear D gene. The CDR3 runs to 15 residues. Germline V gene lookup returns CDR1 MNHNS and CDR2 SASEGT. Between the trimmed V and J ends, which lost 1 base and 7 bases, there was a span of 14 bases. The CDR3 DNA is TGTGCCAGCAGTGAAGGGGCGTTAGGGAGACAGCCCCAGCATTTT. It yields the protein CASSEGALGRQPQHF.

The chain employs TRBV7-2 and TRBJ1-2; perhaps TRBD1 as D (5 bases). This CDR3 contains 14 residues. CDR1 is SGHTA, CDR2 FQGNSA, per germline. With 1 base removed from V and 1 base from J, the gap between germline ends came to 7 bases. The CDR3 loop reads CASSLGQNNYGYTF. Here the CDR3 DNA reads TGTGCCAGCAGCTTAGGACAGAATAACTATGGCTACACCTTC.

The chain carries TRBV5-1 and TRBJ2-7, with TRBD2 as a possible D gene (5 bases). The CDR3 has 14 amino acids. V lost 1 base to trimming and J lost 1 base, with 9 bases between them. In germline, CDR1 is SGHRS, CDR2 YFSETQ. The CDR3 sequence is CASSLSWTSYEQYF. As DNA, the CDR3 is TGCGCCAGCAGCTTGTCATGGACTTCCTACGAGCAGTACTTC.

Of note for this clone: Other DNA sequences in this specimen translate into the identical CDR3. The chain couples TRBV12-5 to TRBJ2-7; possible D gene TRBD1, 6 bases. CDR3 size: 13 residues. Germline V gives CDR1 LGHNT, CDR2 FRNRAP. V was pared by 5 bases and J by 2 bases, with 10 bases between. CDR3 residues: CASGLGQTYEQYF. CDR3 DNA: TGTGCTAGTGGTCTGGGACAAACCTACGAGCAGTACTTC.

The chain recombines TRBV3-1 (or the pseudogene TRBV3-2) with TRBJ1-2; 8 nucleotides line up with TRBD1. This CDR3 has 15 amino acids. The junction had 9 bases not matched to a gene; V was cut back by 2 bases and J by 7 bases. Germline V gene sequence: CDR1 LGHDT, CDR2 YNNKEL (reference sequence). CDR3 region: CASSQPLTGEGGYTF. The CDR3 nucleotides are TGTGCCAGCAGCCAACCCCTGACAGGGGAGGGTGGCTACACCTTC.